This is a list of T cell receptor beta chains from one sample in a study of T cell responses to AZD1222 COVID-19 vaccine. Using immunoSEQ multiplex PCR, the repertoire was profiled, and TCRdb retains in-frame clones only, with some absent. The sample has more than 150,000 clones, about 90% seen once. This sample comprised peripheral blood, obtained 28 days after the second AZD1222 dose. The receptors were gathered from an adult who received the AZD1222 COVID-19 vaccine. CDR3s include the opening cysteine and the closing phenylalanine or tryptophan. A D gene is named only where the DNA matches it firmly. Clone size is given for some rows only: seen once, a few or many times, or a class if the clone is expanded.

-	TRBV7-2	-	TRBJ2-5	CASSLGGKETQYF	TGTGCCAGCAGCTTAGGTGGGAAAGAGACCCAGTACTTC
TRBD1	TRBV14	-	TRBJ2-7	CASSQPGGTYEQYF	TGTGCCAGCAGCCAACCAGGGGGTACCTACGAGCAGTACTTC
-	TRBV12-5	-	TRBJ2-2	CASGSTGKNTGELFF	TGTGCTAGTGGATCCACGGGGAAGAACACCGGGGAGCTGTTTTTT
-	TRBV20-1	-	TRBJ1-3	CSASVRNTIYF	TGCAGTGCTAGTGTGAGAAACACCATATATTTT
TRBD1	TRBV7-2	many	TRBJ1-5	CASSLMTGSGNQPQHF	TGTGCCAGCAGCCTAATGACAGGGTCAGGCAATCAGCCCCAGCATTTT
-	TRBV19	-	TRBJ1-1	CASSKTGENTEAFF	TGTGCCAGTAGTAAGACAGGCGAGAACACTGAAGCTTTCTTT
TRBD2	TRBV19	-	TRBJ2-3	CASNRGEDTQYF	TGTGCCAGTAACCGGGGGGAAGATACGCAGTATTTT
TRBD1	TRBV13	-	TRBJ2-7	CASSSKGQVSYEQYF	TGTGCCAGCAGCTCCAAGGGACAGGTTTCCTACGAGCAGTACTTC
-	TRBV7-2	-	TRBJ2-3	CASSPYSGGQGSTQYF	TGTGCCAGCAGCCCCTATTCCGGGGGCCAAGGAAGTACGCAGTATTTT
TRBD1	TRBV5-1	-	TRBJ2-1	CASSPGQGTYNEQFF	TGCGCCAGCAGCCCTGGACAGGGAACATACAATGAGCAGTTCTTC
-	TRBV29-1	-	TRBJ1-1	CSVEMTQNTEAFF	TGCAGCGTTGAGATGACACAGAACACTGAAGCTTTCTTT
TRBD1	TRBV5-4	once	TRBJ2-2	CATTLTGGTGELFF	TGTGCCACTACCCTGACAGGGGGCACCGGGGAGCTGTTTTTT
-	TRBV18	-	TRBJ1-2	CASSPFREGGYGYTF	TGTGCCAGCTCACCTTTCAGGGAAGGGGGCTATGGCTACACCTTC
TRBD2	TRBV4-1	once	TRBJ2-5	CASSQGVAGVRETQYF	TGCGCCAGCAGCCAAGGGGTAGCGGGAGTAAGGGAGACCCAGTACTTC
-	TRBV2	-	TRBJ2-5	CASSADVETQYF	TGTGCCAGCAGTGCGGACGTAGAGACCCAGTACTTC
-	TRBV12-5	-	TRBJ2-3	CASGSGLDTQYF	TGTGCTAGTGGTTCGGGCTTGGATACGCAGTATTTT
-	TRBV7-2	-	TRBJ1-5	CASSLASRAGQPQHF	TGTGCCAGCAGCTTAGCGTCCAGGGCAGGTCAGCCCCAGCATTTT
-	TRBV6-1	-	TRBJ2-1	CASSEDTAAGQFF	TGTGCCAGCAGTGAAGACACAGCGGCGGGGCAGTTCTTC
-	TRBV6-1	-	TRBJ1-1	CASSEVMWWAFF	TGTGCCAGCAGTGAAGTGATGTGGTGGGCTTTCTTT
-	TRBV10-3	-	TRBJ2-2	CAISESTGLPTGELFF	TGTGCCATCAGTGAGAGTACGGGGCTGCCCACCGGGGAGCTGTTTTTT
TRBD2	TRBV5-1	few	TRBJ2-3	CASRPLAGGPRDTQYF	TGCGCCAGCAGGCCACTAGCGGGAGGGCCGAGGGATACGCAGTATTTT
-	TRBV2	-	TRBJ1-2	CASSEAMNYGYTF	TGTGCCAGCAGTGAAGCGATGAACTATGGCTACACCTTC
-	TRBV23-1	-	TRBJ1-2	CASSQSQIGAVGFYGYTF	TGCGCCAGCAGTCAATCCCAAATAGGGGCCGTGGGTTTCTATGGCTACACCTTC
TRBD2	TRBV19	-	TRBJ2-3	CASNKLAGGPDTQYF	TGTGCCAGTAACAAACTAGCGGGGGGGCCAGATACGCAGTATTTT
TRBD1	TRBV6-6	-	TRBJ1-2	CASSFAPGGGSYGYTF	TGTGCCAGCAGTTTCGCTCCAGGGGGGGGAAGCTATGGCTACACCTTC
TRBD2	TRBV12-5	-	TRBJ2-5	CASGLALQETQYF	TGTGCTAGTGGACTAGCGCTCCAAGAGACCCAGTACTTC
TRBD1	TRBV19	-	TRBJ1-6	CASSPTGYNSPLHF	TGTGCCAGTAGCCCGACAGGGTATAATTCACCCCTCCACTTT
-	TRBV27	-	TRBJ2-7	CASSSQGSYEQYF	TGTGCCAGCAGTTCCCAGGGGTCCTACGAGCAGTACTTC
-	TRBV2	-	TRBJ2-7	CASIRQDSYEQYF	TGTGCCAGCATCCGACAGGACTCCTACGAGCAGTACTTC
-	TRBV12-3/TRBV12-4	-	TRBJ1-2	CASRSGATGYTF	TGTGCCAGCAGGTCCGGGGCCACTGGCTACACCTTC
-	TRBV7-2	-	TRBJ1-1	CASSLGGRVEAFF	TGTGCCAGCAGCTTGGGGGGCCGGGTTGAAGCTTTCTTT
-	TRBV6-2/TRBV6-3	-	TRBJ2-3	CASSFADYPDTQYF	TGTGCCAGCAGTTTCGCGGACTACCCAGATACGCAGTATTTT
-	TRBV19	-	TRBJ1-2	CASSPKGRHNGPNYGYTF	TGTGCCAGTAGCCCCAAGGGGCGACACAACGGACCTAACTATGGCTACACCTTC
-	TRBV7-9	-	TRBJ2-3	CASSRTQYF	TGTGCCAGCAGCCGGACGCAGTATTTT
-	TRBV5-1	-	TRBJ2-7	CASSLSVRVGASYEQYF	TGCGCCAGCAGCCTTTCTGTCAGGGTAGGGGCCTCCTACGAGCAGTACTTC
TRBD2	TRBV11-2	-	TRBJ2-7	CASSISGGTGTFYEQYF	TGTGCCAGCAGCATATCGGGAGGGACGGGAACCTTCTACGAGCAGTACTTC
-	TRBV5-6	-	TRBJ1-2	CASSPYESRGYGYTF	TGTGCCAGCAGCCCTTACGAGAGCCGGGGCTATGGCTACACCTTC
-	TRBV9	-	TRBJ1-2	CASSVAHTGGYTF	TGTGCCAGCAGCGTAGCCCACACCGGAGGCTACACCTTC
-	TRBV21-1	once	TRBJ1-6	CASSKAPDFNSPLHF	TGTGCCAGCAGCAAAGCCCCGGATTTTAATTCACCCCTCCACTTT
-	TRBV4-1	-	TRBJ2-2	CASSQVGDTGELFF	TGCGCCAGCAGCCAGGTGGGGGACACCGGGGAGCTGTTTTTT
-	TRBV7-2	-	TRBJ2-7	CASSWGTEGDYEQYF	TGTGCCAGCAGCTGGGGTACAGAAGGGGACTACGAGCAGTACTTC
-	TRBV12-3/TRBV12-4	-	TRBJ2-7	CASSQGPTYEQYF	TGTGCCAGCAGTCAGGGCCCTACCTACGAGCAGTACTTC
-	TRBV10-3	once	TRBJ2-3	CAISESADTQYF	TGTGCCATCAGTGAGTCGGCAGATACGCAGTATTTT
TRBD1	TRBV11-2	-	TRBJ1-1	CASSLGRTGLNTEAFF	TGTGCCAGCAGCTTAGGGCGGACAGGATTGAACACTGAAGCTTTCTTT
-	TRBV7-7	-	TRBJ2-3	CASSLIGGAADTQYF	TGTGCTAGCAGCCTTATCGGGGGCGCGGCAGATACGCAGTATTTT
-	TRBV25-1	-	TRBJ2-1	CASSGPGFSYNEQFF	TGTGCCAGCAGCGGCCCCGGTTTCTCCTACAATGAGCAGTTCTTC
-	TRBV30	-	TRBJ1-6	CAWLGTDGEPLHF	TGTGCCTGGTTAGGGACCGACGGGGAACCCCTCCACTTT
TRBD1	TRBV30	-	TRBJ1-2	CAWTGKPGQGVSNYGYTF	TGTGCCTGGACAGGAAAACCGGGACAGGGGGTGTCTAACTATGGCTACACCTTC
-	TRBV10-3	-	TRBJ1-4	CAITWGPGEKLFF	TGTGCCATCACGTGGGGCCCGGGGGAAAAACTGTTTTTT
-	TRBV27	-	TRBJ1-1	CASSSEEGGGNTEAFF	TGTGCCAGCAGCTCAGAGGAGGGGGGTGGTAACACTGAAGCTTTCTTT
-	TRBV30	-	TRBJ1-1	CAWSGVGTPLAFF	TGTGCCTGGAGTGGGGTGGGAACGCCACTAGCTTTCTTT
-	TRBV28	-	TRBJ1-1	CASSHHISGVGTEAFF	TGTGCCAGCAGTCACCATATCTCCGGGGTAGGGACTGAAGCTTTCTTT
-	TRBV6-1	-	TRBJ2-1	CASSAAAQLLVNEQFF	TGTGCCAGCAGTGCCGCAGCCCAACTACTAGTCAATGAGCAGTTCTTC
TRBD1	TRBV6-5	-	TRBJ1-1	CASSRTGAGNTEAFF	TGTGCCAGCAGTCGCACAGGGGCTGGGAACACTGAAGCTTTCTTT
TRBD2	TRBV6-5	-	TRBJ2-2	CASSYSPLAGGELFF	TGTGCCAGCAGTTACTCTCCCCTAGCGGGAGGGGAGCTGTTTTTT
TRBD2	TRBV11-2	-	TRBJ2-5	CASSLDSAGLVPEETQYF	TGTGCCAGCAGCTTAGATTCGGCGGGACTAGTTCCAGAAGAGACCCAGTACTTC
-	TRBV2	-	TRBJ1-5	CASADNQPQHF	TGTGCCAGCGCGGATAATCAGCCCCAGCATTTT
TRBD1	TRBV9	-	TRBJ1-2	CASNAQGARAYGYTF	TGTGCCAGCAACGCACAGGGGGCGCGTGCCTATGGCTACACCTTC
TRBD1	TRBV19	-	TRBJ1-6	CATNPRDRGGNSPLHF	TGTGCCACCAACCCCCGGGACAGGGGTGGAAATTCACCCCTCCACTTT
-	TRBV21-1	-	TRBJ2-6	CASPPEVSGANVLTF	TGTGCCAGCCCCCCAGAGGTCTCTGGGGCCAACGTCCTGACTTTC